This T cell receptor beta chain was recovered during a study of T cell clonotyping in hematopoietic cell transplantation. This sample's time point: recipient sample about 28 days before transplant, after cytoreduction. This clone has more than one count but fewer than ten. Some clones are missing from TCRdb's copy, which holds only in-frame ones; the method was immunoSEQ multiplex PCR. The sample contains approximately 26,000 clones, around 83% of which appear only once. V dropped 2 bases and J dropped 1 base, with 11 bases sitting between them. CDR3 size: 15 residues. The germline gives CDR1 SGHTA, CDR2 FQGNSA.

Sequencing used peripheral blood mononuclear cells, obtained before stem cell transplant. V is TRBV7-2 and J is TRBJ1-1; D may be TRBD1 (6 bases). The receptor was isolated from a woman aged 60 to 75 with acute myeloid leukemia. Some clones in this sample may be carry-over from other donors' samples. The CDR3 DNA reads TGTGCCAGCAGCTTATGGGAGGGGGAGAACACTGAAGCTTTCTTT. Translating it yields CASSLWEGENTEAFF.